These T cell receptor beta chains were read from a single sample in a study of human T cells and chemical hapten exposure. TCRdb ran MiXCR on the RACE reads and lists one entry per CDR3 protein. The repertoire holds approximately 400,000 distinct CDR3 sequences, with roughly 4.8% as singletons. Sequenced here: whole blood, sampled in connection with sensitization to the hapten diphenylcyclopropenone (DPC). The receptors were sampled from a woman aged 50 to 60 with alopecia areata. Some clones in this sample may be carry-over from other donors' samples. CDR3s include the opening cysteine and the closing phenylalanine or tryptophan. Fields, in order: V gene, D gene, clone size, J gene, CDR3 protein, CDR3 DNA. The D gene is left open where the match is weak. For some rows the clone size is stated as once, few or many, or as a class when expanded; others skip it.

>TRBV7-8|-|many|TRBJ2-1
CASSPSLGDSQQFF
TGTGCCAGCAGCCCCTCCTTGGGTGATAGTCAGCAGTTCTTC
>TRBV6-2/TRBV6-3|TRBD2|-|TRBJ2-3
CASSYPPSGSPTDTQYF
TGTGCCAGCAGTTACCCTCCTAGCGGGAGCCCCACAGATACGCAGTATTTT
>TRBV3-1|-|-|TRBJ1-1
CASSQRDMKERGNTEAFF
TGTGCCAGCAGCCAACGGGACATGAAAGAAAGAGGGAACACTGAAGCTTTCTTT
>TRBV29-1|-|many|TRBJ2-5
CSVEGPGGETQYF
TGCAGCGTTGAAGGACCGGGTGGAGAGACCCAGTACTTC
>TRBV4-1|-|-|TRBJ1-6
CASSQILISPLHF
TGCGCCAGCAGCCAAATTCTAATCTCCCCCCTCCACTTT
>TRBV7-2|TRBD1|few|TRBJ2-7
CASSSGQGAKEQYF
TGTGCCAGCAGCTCGGGACAGGGGGCGAAGGAGCAGTACTTC
>TRBV28|-|many|TRBJ2-5
CASSLGDGQETQYF
TGTGCCAGCAGCCTGGGGGACGGACAAGAGACCCAGTACTTC
>TRBV25-1|TRBD2|few|TRBJ2-3
CASSARTSGSRRDTQYF
TGTGCCAGCAGTGCGAGGACTAGCGGGAGTCGAAGAGATACGCAGTATTTT
>TRBV29-1|TRBD2|many|TRBJ2-5
CSVALFRGGDQETQYF
TGCAGCGTTGCCCTGTTTCGCGGGGGAGACCAAGAGACCCAGTACTTC
>TRBV13|-|many|TRBJ1-1
CASSLPGPKGTEAFF
TGTGCCAGCAGCTTACCGGGGCCCAAAGGCACTGAAGCTTTCTTT
>TRBV7-6|TRBD1|few|TRBJ2-2
CASYPGQGDTGELFF
TGTGCCAGTTATCCGGGACAGGGAGACACCGGGGAGCTGTTTTTT
>TRBV20-1|-|-|TRBJ2-7
CSAEGDGGMPEQYF
TGCAGTGCAGAGGGTGATGGGGGGATGCCCGAGCAGTACTTC
>TRBV6-1|-|few|TRBJ2-1
CASSGLGTLNEQFF
TGTGCCAGCAGTGGATTGGGGACACTAAATGAGCAGTTCTTC
>TRBV2|-|few|TRBJ1-1
CASSTGALNTEAFF
TGTGCCAGCAGCACCGGGGCATTGAACACTGAAGCTTTCTTT
>TRBV29-1|-|many|TRBJ2-3
CSVESQGSTDTQYF
TGCAGCGTTGAAAGCCAGGGGTCTACAGATACGCAGTATTTT
>TRBV12-3/TRBV12-4|-|many|TRBJ1-6
CASSLGQGLNSPLHF
TGTGCCAGCAGTTTAGGGCAGGGGCTAAATTCACCCCTCCACTTT
>TRBV11-2|-|few|TRBJ2-5
CASSLEPSDPGTQYF
TGTGCCAGCAGCTTAGAGCCTAGCGATCCAGGGACCCAGTACTTC
>TRBV4-1|-|many|TRBJ1-1
CASSLSWGAHTEAFF
TGCGCCAGCAGCCTATCCTGGGGGGCTCACACTGAAGCTTTCTTT
>TRBV7-8|-|few|TRBJ1-3
CASSLGDRGSGNTIYF
TGTGCCAGCAGCTTAGGAGACCGGGGCTCTGGAAACACCATATATTTT
>TRBV5-1|TRBD1|many|TRBJ2-7
CASSLDGQAFSYEQYF
TGCGCCAGCAGCTTGGACGGACAGGCGTTTTCCTACGAGCAGTACTTC
>TRBV28|-|many|TRBJ1-1
CASSILGANFEAFF
TGTGCCAGCAGCATTCTGGGGGCAAACTTTGAAGCTTTCTTT
>TRBV24-1|-|few|TRBJ2-3
CATSDGGRWADTQYF
TGTGCCACCTCTGACGGGGGCAGGTGGGCAGATACGCAGTATTTT
>TRBV4-1|TRBD1|many|TRBJ2-3
CASSQVWTGGADTQYF
TGCGCCAGCAGCCAAGTTTGGACAGGGGGTGCAGATACGCAGTATTTT
>TRBV2|-|few|TRBJ2-2
CASRTRDGYTGELFF
TGTGCCAGCAGGACCCGGGACGGGTACACCGGGGAGCTGTTTTTT
>TRBV7-9|TRBD1|-|TRBJ1-6
CASSYQGASSPLHF
TGTGCCAGCAGCTACCAGGGGGCTTCTTCACCCCTCCACTTT
>TRBV24-1|-|few|TRBJ1-5
CATSVGGNQPQHF
TGTGCCACCAGTGTGGGGGGCAATCAGCCCCAGCATTTT
>TRBV2|-|many|TRBJ2-1
CASPSWDEQFF
TGTGCCAGCCCGTCTTGGGATGAGCAGTTCTTC
>TRBV27|-|many|TRBJ2-1
CASSSRANEQFF
TGTGCCAGCAGTTCGAGAGCCAATGAGCAGTTCTTC
>TRBV24-1|-|many|TRBJ1-1
CATKANHDTEAFF
TGTGCCACCAAGGCCAACCATGACACTGAAGCTTTCTTT
>TRBV6-7|-|few|TRBJ2-3
CASSFDRKRTDTQYF
TGTGCCAGCAGTTTCGACAGGAAACGCACAGATACGCAGTATTTT
>TRBV20-1|TRBD1|few|TRBJ1-2
CSARENGGTGYGYTF
TGCAGTGCTAGAGAGAACGGAGGGACAGGGTACGGCTACACCTTC
>TRBV28|-|many|TRBJ2-1
CASSPPVPTYNEQFF
TGTGCCAGCAGCCCTCCGGTACCTACATACAATGAGCAGTTCTTC
>TRBV7-2|-|few|TRBJ2-2
CASSSKGGSGRTGELFF
TGTGCCAGCAGCTCAAAGGGGGGATCTGGGCGCACCGGGGAGCTGTTTTTT
>TRBV27|-|many|TRBJ2-2
CASNRMADKTGELFF
TGTGCCAGCAATCGTATGGCAGATAAGACCGGGGAGCTGTTTTTT
>TRBV28|-|many|TRBJ2-7
CASSLVPYEQYF
TGTGCCAGCAGTTTGGTTCCCTACGAGCAGTACTTC